The present TCR beta chain was sequenced within a study of blood T cell repertoires in COVID-19 (dated by TCRdb to between 2020 and 2021). Regarding the complete study: Samples covering the acute and convalescent phases of COVID-19 were provided by collaborators in the United States, Italy and Spain. The samples were drawn from two sources: the first 160 participants of the ongoing ImmuneRACE study, and 1,254 subjects contributed by 6 global collaborators. HLA class I and class II types, where available, came from metadata supplied by the sample provider rather than from assay-based typing. The repertoires were released in a freely available public database intended as a resource for research on the immune response to SARS-CoV-2. The sample metadata nearly always contained a de-identified subject ID, COVID-19 status, age in years and sex. Deeply sampled blood TCRbeta repertoires from subjects exposed to, actively infected with, or recovered from COVID-19 were included in the dataset. The material from the prospective study consisted of cDNA or gDNA derived from T cells, B-cell-depleted T cells, or PBMCs. On the study overall, not on this receptor specifically: The quantity of clinical and demographic metadata differed by source and by participant and was supplied without curation.

TCRbeta CDR3 regions were amplified from genomic DNA by means of the immunoSEQ Assay, a bias-controlled multiplex PCR. From the authors' description of their analysis: Within the assay, amplification of reference gene primers was used to estimate how many nucleated cells each sample contained. To quantify the absolute abundance of each unique TCRbeta CDR3 rearrangement, sequence reads were collapsed and filtered. For each sample, productive Simpson clonality was calculated by taking the square root of Simpson's diversity index across productive rearrangements. Sourced from immuneACCESS, this table was stored by TCRdb with only in-frame sequences that have V and J called. A share of the clones is absent; for the studies checked, an unresolved V gene accounts for under half, and the remainder has no known explanation. V and J calls and clone size are those listed in that table; D and trimming were worked out from the DNA. The sample records about 260,000 clones, 87% of which are singletons. The ten biggest clones cover approximately 1.5% of the sample.

V is pruned by 2 bases and J by 9 bases, leaving 8 bases of the junction without a gene match. The germline V gene specifies MNHEY as CDR1 and SVGAGI as CDR2. The CDR3 goes from the cysteine to the phenylalanine over 14 residues. Only the CDR3 DNA stays, 42 bases, in frame from base 1. Samples from volunteer blood donors who had recovered from COVID-19 were contributed by a second Seattle source. Each collaborating institution followed its own protocols to collect whole blood in K2EDTA tubes. Collaborator samples were shipped for TCRbeta analysis as frozen whole blood, isolated PBMCs, or DNA extracted from either sample type. This clone has just a few counts. The clone's antigen remains unknown. No qualities accompany the bases; no much larger clone lies one base away.

The receptor was derived from a woman between 40 and 50 years old who had recovered from COVID-19. The sequencing sample was made of peripheral blood. Here the chain combines TRBV6-5 and TRBJ2-7, and 9 junction bases match TRBD1. The CDR3 protein is CASSYGENRGRQYF. The nucleotides are TGTGCCAGCAGTTACGGAGAAAACAGGGGGCGGCAGTACTTC.